A selection of T cell receptor beta chains follows, all from one sample in a study of blood T cell repertoires in COVID-19. The assay was immunoSEQ multiplex PCR, and TCRdb's table has in-frame clones only and misses some. The table has 470,000 or so clones, approximately 83% seen once. The sample was peripheral blood. Receptors originate from a human donor in a cohort sampled during active COVID-19. The CDR3 runs from the conserved cysteine through the conserved F or W. D genes are given only for firm matches. Rows give clone size only sometimes, using once, few, many, or a class for an expanded clone.

d_call,v_call,clone_size,j_call,cdr3_length,cdr3_aa,cdr3_nt
TRBD2,TRBV3-1/TRBV3-2,NA,TRBJ2-5,16,CASSQDPSGREETQYF,TGTGCCAGCAGCCAAGACCCTAGCGGGAGGGAGGAGACCCAGTACTTC
TRBD1,TRBV10-3,NA,TRBJ2-5,13,CAIGTEPRVAQYF,TGTGCCATCGGGACAGAACCTCGGGTCGCCCAGTACTTC
NA,TRBV6-2/TRBV6-3,NA,TRBJ2-1,12,CASSYSGGEQFF,TGTGCCAGCAGTTATTCGGGGGGCGAGCAGTTCTTC
NA,TRBV21-1,NA,TRBJ1-2,15,CASSKALSGAYGYTF,TGTGCCAGCAGCAAAGCGCTTTCAGGGGCCTATGGCTACACCTTC
NA,TRBV5-4,NA,TRBJ1-1,15,CASSLVGVLNTEAFF,TGTGCCAGCAGCTTGGTAGGGGTATTGAACACTGAAGCTTTCTTT
NA,TRBV11-3,once,TRBJ2-2,16,CASSLGVLGRTGELFF,TGTGCCAGCAGCTTAGGTGTCCTGGGGCGTACCGGGGAGCTGTTTTTT
NA,TRBV24-1,NA,TRBJ2-2,16,CATSRGRGANTGELFF,TGTGCCACCAGTCGGGGCAGGGGGGCGAACACCGGGGAGCTGTTTTTT
TRBD2,TRBV6-6,few,TRBJ2-5,12,CAATGLAETQYF,TGTGCCGCAACGGGACTAGCGGAGACCCAGTACTTC
NA,TRBV7-9,NA,TRBJ1-1,13,CASIPRRLTEAFF,TGTGCCAGCATCCCGCGGAGGCTCACTGAAGCTTTCTTT
TRBD2,TRBV2,NA,TRBJ2-7,13,CASRSSGSYEQYF,TGTGCCAGCAGGTCTAGCGGGTCCTACGAGCAGTACTTC
TRBD1,TRBV28,NA,TRBJ1-2,14,CASSLPGQGYGYTF,TGTGCCAGCAGTCTTCCGGGACAGGGCTATGGCTACACCTTC
TRBD2,TRBV28,NA,TRBJ2-1,14,CASSFAGVTNEQFF,TGTGCCAGCAGTTTCGCGGGAGTGACGAATGAGCAGTTCTTC
NA,TRBV7-9,NA,TRBJ1-4,14,CASSNYRDGEKLFF,TGTGCCAGCAGCAACTACCGGGATGGTGAAAAACTGTTTTTT
TRBD1,TRBV10-3,NA,TRBJ2-7,14,CAISTPGQGAWQYF,TGTGCCATCAGCACTCCGGGACAGGGCGCCTGGCAGTACTTC
TRBD1,TRBV4-2,NA,TRBJ1-4,15,CASSPRQGQGEKLFF,TGTGCCAGCAGCCCGCGACAGGGGCAGGGGGAAAAACTGTTTTTT
TRBD2,TRBV29-1,once,TRBJ2-5,13,CSVDASGQETQYF,TGCAGCGTTGACGCTAGCGGACAAGAGACCCAGTACTTC
TRBD1,TRBV11-2,once,TRBJ2-1,13,CASSLGPRDRVFF,TGTGCCAGCAGCTTAGGTCCGAGAGACAGGGTGTTCTTC
NA,TRBV11-1,NA,TRBJ2-7,14,CASSLEAGPYEQYF,TGTGCCAGCAGCTTAGAGGCGGGTCCCTACGAGCAGTACTTC
TRBD2,TRBV7-7,once,TRBJ2-1,16,CASSFSGGGLYNEQFF,TGTGCTAGCAGCTTCAGTGGCGGGGGTCTCTACAATGAGCAGTTCTTC
TRBD1,TRBV6-2/TRBV6-3,NA,TRBJ2-1,18,CASSHNNPGTGGYNEQFF,TGTGCCAGCAGTCATAATAACCCTGGGACAGGGGGCTACAATGAGCAGTTCTTC
NA,TRBV6-5,NA,TRBJ2-4,13,CASKLGSKNIQYF,TGTGCCAGCAAATTAGGGAGCAAAAACATTCAGTACTTC
NA,TRBV2,NA,TRBJ2-7,14,CASTPGLKGRGQYF,TGTGCCAGCACCCCAGGGCTAAAAGGACGCGGGCAGTACTTC
TRBD1,TRBV5-1,NA,TRBJ1-1,14,CASRRQGWGAEAFF,TGCGCCAGCAGGCGACAGGGATGGGGCGCTGAAGCTTTCTTT
NA,TRBV6-5,few,TRBJ2-7,16,CASSYGPAGETYEQYF,TGTGCCAGCAGTTACGGCCCCGCAGGGGAAACCTACGAGCAGTACTTC
TRBD1,TRBV5-1,NA,TRBJ1-1,15,CASSFRQGAGAEAFF,TGCGCCAGCAGCTTCCGACAGGGGGCAGGGGCTGAAGCTTTCTTT
TRBD2,TRBV30,NA,TRBJ2-1,18,CAWLGTSGESSSYNEQFF,TGTGCCTGGCTCGGGACTAGTGGGGAGAGTAGCTCCTACAATGAGCAGTTCTTC
NA,TRBV28,once,TRBJ2-5,14,CASTTQSGQETQYF,TGTGCCAGCACCACGCAGAGCGGGCAAGAGACCCAGTACTTC
NA,TRBV13,NA,TRBJ2-1,17,CASSLAPMLVTYNEQFF,TGTGCCAGCAGCTTAGCCCCAATGTTAGTTACCTACAATGAGCAGTTCTTC
TRBD1,TRBV28,NA,TRBJ1-1,17,CASRTASREGAGAEAFF,TGTGCCAGCAGGACGGCCAGCCGGGAGGGGGCTGGCGCTGAAGCTTTCTTT
TRBD1,TRBV18,NA,TRBJ2-1,16,CASSPINDRGYNEQFF,TGTGCCAGCTCACCCATTAACGACAGGGGCTACAATGAGCAGTTCTTC
TRBD1,TRBV6-5,NA,TRBJ2-7,14,CASSYGQGVYEQYF,TGTGCCAGCAGTTATGGACAGGGCGTTTACGAGCAGTACTTC
TRBD2,TRBV3-1/TRBV3-2,NA,TRBJ2-7,15,CASSHLAGGGDRKYF,TGTGCCAGCAGCCATCTAGCGGGAGGTGGTGATCGGAAGTACTTC
NA,TRBV28,once,TRBJ1-2,14,CASSFYTGHPGYTF,TGTGCCAGCAGTTTTTACACGGGACATCCCGGCTACACCTTC